Below, 8 T cell receptor beta chains from the same sample are listed, as sequenced in a study of cytomegalovirus exposure and HLA in healthy donors. PCR primers comprised 60 Vbeta and 13 Jbeta primers. TCRdb keeps only in-frame clones here, not all; method: immunoSEQ multiplex PCR. This sample has about 130,000 clones, with about 80% found just once. What was sequenced was PBMCs. The receptors originated from a boy aged 2 to 9 in good health and CMV-seronegative.

The DNA of the CDR3 is TGTGCCAGCAGCTTCGCAGGGTTCTACGAGCAGTACTTC. It is translated as CASSFAGFYEQYF. The chain couples TRBV7-9 to TRBJ2-7; TRBD1 might be the D (5 bases). Trimming took off 3 bases at V and 3 bases at J, with 9 bases between the two ends. This CDR3 spans 13 amino acids. Per germline, CDR1 SEHNR and CDR2 FQNEAQ (reference sequence). Full variable domain (outside the CDR3, taken from reference TRBV7-9 and TRBJ2-7): DTGVSQNPRHKITKRGQNVTFRCDPISEHNRLYWYRQTLGQGPEFLTYFQNEAQLEKSRLLSDRFSAERPKGSFSTLEIQRTEQGDSAMYLCASSFAGFYEQYFGPGTRLTVT.

As for this clone: An end of the junction does not agree with germline; a read error may underlie this. The genes are TRBV7-9 and TRBJ2-1; D gene ambiguous. Germline V gene data show CDR1 as SEHNR and CDR2 as FQNEAQ (reference sequence). CDR3 length equals 14 residues. For the CDR3, the DNA is TGTTCCAGCAGCTCAGTCCTGACCTACAATGAGCAGTTCTTC. Protein sequence: CSSSSVLTYNEQFF.

The chain couples TRBV2 to TRBJ2-7, with D maybe TRBD1 (5 bases). CDR1 is SNHLY, CDR2 FYNNEI, per germline. There are 12 residues in the CDR3. V was pared by 3 bases and J by 4 bases, with 7 bases between. The CDR3 bases are TGTGCCAGCAGTGAGACAGTATACGAGCAGTACGTC. Protein: CASSETVYEQYV.

The genes are TRBV19 and TRBJ2-7; TRBD2 aligns across 9 bases. This CDR3 is built from 15 residues. The ends lost 6 bases at V and 5 bases at J; junction bases unmatched: 11. Germline assignment: CDR1 LNHDA and CDR2 SQIVND (reference sequence). The CDR3 is CASSGLGLAGNEQYF. CDR3 DNA sequence: TGTGCCAGTAGCGGGCTGGGGCTAGCGGGGAACGAGCAGTACTTC.

This rearrangement joins TRBV4-1 to TRBJ1-5; no reliable D call. Germline assignment: CDR1 MGHRA and CDR2 YSYEKL. This CDR3 has 15 residues. The V end lost 4 bases, the J end lost 7 bases, and 17 bases lay between the germline ends. As DNA, the CDR3 is TGCGCCAGCAGCCTTTATTCAGGTTTGGAACAGCCCCAGCATTTT. It translates to CASSLYSGLEQPQHF.

This clone turned up a few times. The rearrangement links TRBV6-1 to TRBJ2-7; the D gene is possibly TRBD2 (6 bases). Per the germline V gene, CDR1 is MNHNS and CDR2 is SASEGT. Trimming left V 4 bases short and J 7 bases short, with 17 bases between. CDR3 length: 14 residues. For the CDR3, the DNA is TGTGCCAGCAGTGGGGGGGACCTCCCGAGGGAGCAGTACGTC. Amino acid sequence: CASSGGDLPREQYV.

V gene TRBV5-5 combines with J gene TRBJ2-7, with a tentative D call TRBD2 (6 bases). Germline V gene lookup returns CDR1 SGHKS and CDR2 YYEKEE (reference sequence). The germline V and J ends were trimmed by 7 bases and 6 bases, with 23 bases remaining between them. The CDR3 loop spans 15 amino acids. CDR3 in amino acids: CASPSTDYPGPEQYV. In DNA, the CDR3 is TGTGCCAGCCCGAGCACGGACTATCCGGGTCCCGAGCAGTACGTC.

This chain joins TRBV5-4 and TRBJ2-2, with 8 bases matching TRBD1. The CDR3 length is 15 residues. CDR1 SGHNT and CDR2 YYREEE come from the germline V gene (reference sequence). Trimming cost V 0 bases and J 6 bases; bases outside gene matches: 4. In nucleotides, the CDR3 is TGTGCCAGCAGCTTGGTCGGGACAGGTCCCGGGGAGCTGTTTTTT. This sequence encodes CASSLVGTGPGELFF.